This T cell receptor beta chain originates from a study of cytomegalovirus exposure and HLA in healthy donors (dated by TCRdb to about 2017). With respect to the entire study: An earlier analysis of several hundred of the donors reported about 260 Gb of sequence data and roughly 120 million unique TCR beta sequences obtained from around 170 million T cells. Roughly 5 DR-DQ haplotypes were handled as single units for association and clustering, since linkage in the cohort was strong. An earlier analysis of some 500 of the donors applied high-throughput TCR beta sequencing to assess whether each TCR beta V gene segment acted as functional or pseudogenic. Using immunosequencing, the study profiled T cell repertoires from some 670 subjects and related those repertoires to cytomegalovirus serostatus. All discovery cohort repertoires had been generated using a single sequencing platform. The genetic ancestry cluster associated with self-reported Caucasian donors included 81% of the 398 genotyped donors. A later analysis re-examined previously published TCR beta repertoires from just over 650 donors and added high-resolution HLA genotyping to investigate patterns of TCR occurrence. The number of typed donors differed by locus: roughly 620-640 for A, B, C, DRB1 and DQB1; approximately 530 for DQA1; 606 for DPA1; and 400 to 480 for DPB1. Donor age, sex, ethnicity and CMV serostatus were compiled alongside the repertoire data. On average, about 200,000 unique TCR beta nucleotide sequences were sequenced per donor among fewer than 500 genotyped donors of the cohort, with roughly a sixth of those sequences being non-productive. In the later analysis, no new phenotypic data were used to find candidate immune exposures; instead, reliance was placed on TCR beta sequences and their occurrence across donors. To predict cytomegalovirus infection status, the study brought together high-throughput TCR immunosequencing, statistical association of individual TCRs with disease status, and machine learning. An early release covering over 500 HLA-typed donors comprised approximately 300 gigabases of sequencing data and about 90 million unique TCR sequences. Besides the first cohort of roughly 700 subjects, a separate validation cohort made up of 120 different subjects was used. A later genetic analysis took genome-wide SNP genotypes for about 55% of the 666 donors and used that subset as a discovery cohort. Both class I and class II loci were covered by HLA typing, at four-digit resolution. The study was designed to test whether signatures of past pathogen exposure could be identified by cataloging public T cell receptors.

The junction shows trimming of 2 bases on V and 0 bases on J, and the gene matches do not reach 3 bases of it. Looking up the germline V gene yields CDR1 MNHEY and CDR2 SVGAGI. Inclusive of the bounding cysteine and phenylalanine, the CDR3 is 16 residues long. Here the CDR3 DNA is all that survives: 48 bases in frame from base 1. This clone was picked up a small number of times. The antigen it binds to is not known. Base qualities are not at hand, and no much larger clone is one base apart. The library came from the immunoSEQ multiplex PCR assay. A mixture of 60 forward primers for TCR Vbeta segments and 13 reverse primers for TCR Jbeta segments was used in the multiplex PCR. The CDR3 region of rearranged TCR beta genes was amplified from genomic DNA with a multiplex PCR assay. The amplified TCR beta libraries were sequenced on the Illumina HiSeq System as 87-base-pair reads. Per the authors' processing: A later analysis counted approximately 76 million unique TCR beta chains across the 550 to 700 repertoires, and roughly 10 million of these chains were shared by at least two donors. To remove PCR and sequencing errors, raw reads were error-corrected and collapsed into unique sequences using a nearest-neighbor algorithm that merged closely related sequences. V, D and J gene segments were assigned by aligning CDR3 sequences to IMGT reference sequences. Each retained sequence needed at least a six-nucleotide match to both a V gene segment and a J gene segment. A rearrangement counted as productive if the CDR3 had no stop codons and remained in frame with V and J, and every other rearrangement counted as non-productive. Following IMGT convention, CDR3 was defined as the stretch from the second conserved V-encoded cysteine up to the conserved J-encoded phenylalanine. Sequences without an unambiguous match to a single V gene segment were excluded from the earlier analysis of approximately 600 of the donors. An earlier analysis of fewer than 650 of the donors classified V segments as functional when productive rearrangements were above 56.7% and as segregating when the standard deviation between donors was above 5%. To diagnose cytomegalovirus status from the catalog of TCR beta chain sequences, a statistical classification framework was built. V and J gene assignment, in a later analysis, came from comparing TCR nucleotide sequences with IMGT/GENE-DB human TR gene sequences. In a later analysis, CDR3 sequences and most-parsimonious VDJ recombination scenarios were assigned using the TCRdist pipeline. In a later analysis, each TCR beta chain was defined by its CDR3 amino acid sequence together with its V-gene family, and reads lacking a unique V-gene family were excluded. As a way to deal with suspected cross-contamination and a sequencing artifact, a later analysis dropped approximately 570 nucleotide sequences that were highly shared and had low generation probability. In a later analysis, a clonal expansion index for each public chain was calculated from normalized within-repertoire ranks of inferred template counts. In a later analysis, generation probabilities were computed using a VDJ recombination model fitted to out-of-frame rearrangements, and the results were checked against IGoR. A later analysis scored TCR-TCR, TCR-HLA and TCR-CMV co-occurrence with hypergeometric tests, applying a repertoire-size bias correction to TCR pairs. In a later analysis, false discovery rates were estimated by permuting HLA or CMV assignments 20 times. In a later analysis, co-occurring TCRs were grouped using DBSCAN, with TCRdist sequence similarity added in when clustering inside HLA-allele-positive subsets. Repertoires with fewer than 30,000 or more than 120,000 public chains, plus five repertoires with anomalous nucleotide sharing, were excluded from co-occurrence clustering. TCRdb limited this immuneACCESS table to in-frame rearrangements with V and J called. A share of clones is missing; checked studies link under half to unresolved V genes, and the rest is unexplained. V and J calls and clone size are as listed in that table; D and trimming were resolved from the DNA. Across this sample there are more than 90,000 clones, with roughly 69% seen only once. The top ten constitute over 2% of the sample.

In total, about 650 healthy bone marrow donors made up the cohort. At the time of sampling, every cohort member was nominally healthy, though immune exposures that went unrecorded were likely present. The donor was CMV seronegative and belonged to the group of several hundred seronegative cohort members. A peripheral blood sample was provided by each donor, and peripheral blood mononuclear cells were used for TCR beta sequencing. Genomic DNA was extracted from the blood cell samples with the Qiagen DNeasy Blood Extraction Kit. Summary of the overall study and its limitations: According to a later genetic analysis, donors in an Asian-associated ancestry cluster had fewer N-insertions in productive TCRs than the approximately 630-donor mean. Correlated functional status among segregating V segments might reflect linkage disequilibrium, but an unknown experimental factor could not be ruled out. V-gene and J-gene trimming of TCR beta chains was associated with a missense DCLRE1C variant in a later genetic analysis, and the association was replicated in an independent cohort. A group of highly shared sequence variants was considered likely to be a technical artifact of the sequencing pipeline. A further reported finding was that TCR beta sequences accurately predicted the HLA-A and HLA-B alleles for most subjects in the first cohort. The earlier analysis of fewer than 750 of the donors excluded some 15 rarely observed V segments, including chromosome 9 orphons, because counts were too low. Most TCR sequences were observed very rarely across donors, whereas some public TCRs were present in many individuals. Three of the identified cytomegalovirus-associated TCR beta chains were confirmed in vitro to be specific for cytomegalovirus antigens. The study gave a list of some 150 TCR beta chains associated with cytomegalovirus. The 87-base-pair reads could not distinguish some IMGT-functional V segments, including TRBV6-2 and TRBV6-3, so those segments were excluded. According to a later analysis, parvovirus B19, influenza, CMV and Epstein-Barr virus appeared linked to several top co-occurrence clusters. The authors suggested that the approach could potentially be generalized to other disease states and immunological phenotypes. Assigning TCR associations to individual alleles was difficult when HLA alleles, especially DR and DQ, strongly co-occurred. A later analysis found that most CMV-associated TCR beta chains appeared HLA-restricted, with HLA associations seemingly driven largely by CMV exposure. In this cohort, only TCR beta chains were sequenced, and detectable features were limited by the absence of alpha or paired-chain data. A later analysis found that TCR association rates varied across HLA loci, with DRB1 alleles showing the most associated TCRs and HLA-C alleles the fewest. An earlier analysis of approximately 590 of the donors showed that most TCR beta V segments appeared in productive rearrangements either about 87% or about 30% of the time, which broadly matched IMGT annotations. In a later analysis, HLA-associated TCR beta chains were found to be more clonally expanded and to have lower generation probabilities than equally common non-associated chains. Roughly uniform sequencing depth across donors was assumed in presence/absence analyses, although this assumption may not hold. HLA typing was unavailable for some donors at each locus, so association tests used only the typed subset. Cytomegalovirus status was reported to be diagnosed by the classifier with high specificity and sensitivity in both the original and validation cohorts. Specific HLA alleles were associated with more than 15,000 TCR beta sequences at a false discovery rate of 0.05 in a later analysis. CMV serostatus was the only immune exposure information available for the cohort.

Sample: PBMCs. Recombination joined TRBV6-5 with TRBJ2-1, and 8 bases in between align with TRBD2. This receptor was obtained from a woman in her 30s in good health and CMV-seronegative. The CDR3 has the sequence CASSYAGTSSYNEQFF. The bases are TGTGCCAGCAGTTACGCCGGGACTAGCTCCTACAATGAGCAGTTCTTC.